This T cell receptor beta chain was profiled in a study of blood T cell repertoires in COVID-19. Method: immunoSEQ multiplex PCR; TCRdb's copy keeps in-frame clones and lacks some. Of some 200,000 clones listed, around nine tenths are singletons. V lost 0 bases and J 1 base, leaving 8 bases between the germline ends. The CDR3 is 15 amino acids. Germline CDR1 and CDR2: SGHRS and YFSETQ. The sequence came from a man younger than 35 with active or convalescent COVID-19. The sample comprised peripheral blood. The chain uses TRBV5-1 and TRBJ1-5, with D possibly being TRBD1 (5 bases). CDR3 nucleotides: TGCGCCAGCAGCTTGGTGGGGGGGAGCAATCAGCCCCAGCATTTT. It specifies CASSLVGGSNQPQHF.